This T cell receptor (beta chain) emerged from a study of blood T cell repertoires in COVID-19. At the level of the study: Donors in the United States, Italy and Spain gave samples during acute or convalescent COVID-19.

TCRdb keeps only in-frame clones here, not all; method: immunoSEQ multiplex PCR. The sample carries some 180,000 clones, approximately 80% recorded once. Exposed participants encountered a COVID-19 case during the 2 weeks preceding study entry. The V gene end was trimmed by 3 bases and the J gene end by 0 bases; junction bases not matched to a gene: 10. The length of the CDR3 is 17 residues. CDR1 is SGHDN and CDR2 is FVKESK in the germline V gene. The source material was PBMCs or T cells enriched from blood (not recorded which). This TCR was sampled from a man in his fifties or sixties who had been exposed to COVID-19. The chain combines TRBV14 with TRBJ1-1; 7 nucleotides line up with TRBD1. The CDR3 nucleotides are TGTGCCAGCAGCCAGGCCGTCCTTCAGGGGGTGAACACTGAAGCTTTCTTT. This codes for CASSQAVLQGVNTEAFF.